This TCR beta chain emerged from a study of blood T cell repertoires in COVID-19. Study-wide context: Samples taken during acute and convalescent COVID-19 were collected in the United States, Italy and Spain. PBMCs, B-cell-depleted T cells, or T cells were the source of the cDNA or gDNA that made up the material.

Original data processing: By means of reference gene primer amplification, nucleated cell counts were estimated. Sequencing used immunoSEQ multiplex PCR; TCRdb keeps in-frame clones, though not all of them. The V and J calls and clone size were taken over from that table, and D and trimming were inferred from the DNA. The data contain some 170,000 clones, around 80% of them singletons. This clone was picked up one time. Per germline, CDR1 SGHRS and CDR2 YFSETQ. The junction had 15 bases not matched to a gene; V was cut back by 0 bases and J by 0 bases. The length of the CDR3 is 20 residues. The receptor's source is a man between 60 and 70 years old with active or convalescent COVID-19. This sequence joins TRBV5-1 and TRBJ1-3, with 7 bases lining up with TRBD1. What was sequenced was peripheral blood. The CDR3 spells CASSLGPQGVRGSSGNTIYF. For the CDR3, the DNA is TGCGCCAGCAGCTTGGGTCCCCAGGGGGTTCGAGGAAGCTCTGGAAACACCATATATTTT.